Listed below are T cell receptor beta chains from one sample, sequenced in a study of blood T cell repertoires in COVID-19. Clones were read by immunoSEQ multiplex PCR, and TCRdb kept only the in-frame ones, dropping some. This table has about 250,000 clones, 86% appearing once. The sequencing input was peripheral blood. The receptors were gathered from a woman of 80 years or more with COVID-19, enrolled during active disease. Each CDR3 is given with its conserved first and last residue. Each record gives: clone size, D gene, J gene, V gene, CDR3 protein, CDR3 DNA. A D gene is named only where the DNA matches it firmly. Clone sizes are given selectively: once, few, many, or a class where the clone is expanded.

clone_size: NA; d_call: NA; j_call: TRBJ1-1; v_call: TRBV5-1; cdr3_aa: CASSGGGAENTEAFF; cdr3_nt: TGCGCCAGCAGCGGAGGGGGGGCCGAGAACACTGAAGCTTTCTTT
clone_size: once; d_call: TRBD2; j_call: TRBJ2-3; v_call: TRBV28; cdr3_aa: CASSLRLAGRDTQYF; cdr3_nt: TGTGCCAGCAGTTTAAGGCTAGCGGGGAGAGATACGCAGTATTTT
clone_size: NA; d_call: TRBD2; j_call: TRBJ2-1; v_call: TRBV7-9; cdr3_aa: CASSLGLAGGSNEQFF; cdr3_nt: TGTGCCAGCAGCTTAGGACTAGCGGGGGGTTCCAATGAGCAGTTCTTC
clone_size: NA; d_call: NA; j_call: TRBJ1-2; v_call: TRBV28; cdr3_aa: CASGRQEDYGYTF; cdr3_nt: TGTGCCAGCGGCCGTCAGGAAGACTATGGCTACACCTTC
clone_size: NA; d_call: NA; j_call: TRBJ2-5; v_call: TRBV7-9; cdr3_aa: CASSSGETQYF; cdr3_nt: TGTGCCAGCAGCTCCGGAGAGACCCAGTACTTC
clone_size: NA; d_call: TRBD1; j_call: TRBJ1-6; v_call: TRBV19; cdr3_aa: CASSIWAGGRSSPLHF; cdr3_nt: TGTGCCAGTAGTATATGGGCAGGGGGTCGGAGTTCACCCCTCCACTTT
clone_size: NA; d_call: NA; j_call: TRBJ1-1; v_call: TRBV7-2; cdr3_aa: CASSEGSSNTEAFF; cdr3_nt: TGTGCCAGCAGCGAAGGCTCTAGTAACACTGAAGCTTTCTTT
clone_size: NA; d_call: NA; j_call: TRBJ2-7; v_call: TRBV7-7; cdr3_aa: CASSLARGETYEQYF; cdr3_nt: TGTGCCAGCAGCTTAGCCCGGGGTGAGACCTACGAGCAGTACTTC
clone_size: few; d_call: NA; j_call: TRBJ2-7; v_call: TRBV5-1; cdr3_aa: CASSSTITYEQYF; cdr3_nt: TGCGCCAGCAGCTCAACTATAACCTACGAGCAGTACTTC
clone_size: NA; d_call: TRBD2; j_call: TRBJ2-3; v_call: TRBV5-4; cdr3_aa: CASSLKRGTNTDTQYF; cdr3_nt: TGTGCCAGCAGCTTAAAGCGGGGGACAAACACAGATACGCAGTATTTT
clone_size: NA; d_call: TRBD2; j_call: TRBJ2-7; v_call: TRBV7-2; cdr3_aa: CASSLGPSGGYEQYF; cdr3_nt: TGTGCCAGCAGCTTAGGCCCTAGCGGGGGGTACGAGCAGTACTTC
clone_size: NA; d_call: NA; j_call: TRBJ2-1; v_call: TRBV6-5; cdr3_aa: CASSPGSVGYNEQFF; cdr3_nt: TGTGCCAGCTCTCCCGGGAGTGTGGGCTACAATGAGCAGTTCTTC
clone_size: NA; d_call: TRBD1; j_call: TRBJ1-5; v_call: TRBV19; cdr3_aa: CASNPGTGDKPQHF; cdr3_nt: TGTGCCAGTAACCCCGGGACAGGTGACAAGCCCCAGCATTTT
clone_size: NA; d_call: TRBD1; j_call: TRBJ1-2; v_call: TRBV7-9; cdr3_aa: CASRRKVDRELKAGYGYTF; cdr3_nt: TGTGCCAGCAGACGAAAGGTCGACAGGGAACTTAAAGCGGGCTATGGCTACACCTTC
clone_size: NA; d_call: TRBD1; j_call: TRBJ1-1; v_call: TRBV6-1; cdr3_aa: CASSETGGITEAFF; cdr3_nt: TGTGCCAGCAGTGAAACAGGGGGCATCACTGAAGCTTTCTTT
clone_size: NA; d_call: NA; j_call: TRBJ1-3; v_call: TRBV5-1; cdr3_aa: CASSLVGIGNTIYF; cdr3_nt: TGCGCCAGCAGCTTGGTCGGGATCGGAAACACCATATATTTT
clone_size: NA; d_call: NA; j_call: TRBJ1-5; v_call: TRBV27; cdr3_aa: CASSPQGSLGSNQPQHF; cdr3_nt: TGTGCCAGCAGTCCGCAGGGGAGCCTGGGTAGCAATCAGCCCCAGCATTTT
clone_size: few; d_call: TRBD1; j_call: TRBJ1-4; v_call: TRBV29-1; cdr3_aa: CSAAKGATAFNEKLFF; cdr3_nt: TGCAGTGCGGCAAAGGGGGCCACCGCATTTAATGAAAAACTGTTTTTT
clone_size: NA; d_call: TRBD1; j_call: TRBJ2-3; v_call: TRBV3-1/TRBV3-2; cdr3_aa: CASSPGQGDITDTQYF; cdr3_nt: TGTGCCAGCAGCCCTGGACAGGGGGATATCACAGATACGCAGTATTTT
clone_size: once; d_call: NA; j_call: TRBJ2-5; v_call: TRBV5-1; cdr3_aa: CASSLSGRFQETQYF; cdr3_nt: TGCGCCAGCAGCTTGAGTGGCAGGTTCCAAGAGACCCAGTACTTC
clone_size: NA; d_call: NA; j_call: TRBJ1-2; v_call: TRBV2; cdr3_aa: CASREGYGYTF; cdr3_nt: TGTGCCAGCAGGGAGGGCTATGGCTACACCTTC
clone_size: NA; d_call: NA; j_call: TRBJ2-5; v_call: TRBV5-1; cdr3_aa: CASSSGGSAQETQYF; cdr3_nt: TGCGCCAGCAGCTCTGGCGGGTCAGCCCAAGAGACCCAGTACTTC
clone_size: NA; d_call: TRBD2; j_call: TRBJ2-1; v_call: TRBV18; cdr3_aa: CATSGGLNNEQFF; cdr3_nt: TGTGCCACAAGCGGGGGGCTTAACAATGAGCAGTTCTTC
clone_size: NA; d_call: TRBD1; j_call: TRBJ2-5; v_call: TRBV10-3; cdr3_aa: CAISDPAGQGVQETQYF; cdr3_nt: TGTGCCATCAGTGATCCTGCGGGACAGGGGGTTCAAGAGACCCAGTACTTC
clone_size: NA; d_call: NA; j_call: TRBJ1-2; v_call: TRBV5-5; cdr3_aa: CASSLQAFLGGYTF; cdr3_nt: TGTGCCAGCAGCTTGCAGGCATTTCTTGGGGGCTACACCTTC
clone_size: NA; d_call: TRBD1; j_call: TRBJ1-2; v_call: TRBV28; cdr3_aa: CASSISYGTGGGYTF; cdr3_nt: TGTGCCAGCAGTATCTCCTATGGGACAGGGGGGGGCTACACCTTC
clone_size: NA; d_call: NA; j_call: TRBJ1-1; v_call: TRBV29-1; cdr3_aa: CSVGQIMNTEAFF; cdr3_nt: TGCAGCGTTGGACAGATCATGAACACTGAAGCTTTCTTT
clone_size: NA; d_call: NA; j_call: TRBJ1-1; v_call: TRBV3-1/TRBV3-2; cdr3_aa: CASSQDYHPDSLNTEAFF; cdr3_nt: TGTGCCAGCAGCCAAGATTACCACCCTGACAGTTTGAACACTGAAGCTTTCTTT
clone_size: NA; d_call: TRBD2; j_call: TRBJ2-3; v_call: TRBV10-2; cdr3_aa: CASSEGSGGTSQDTQYF; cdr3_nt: TGCGCCAGCAGTGAGGGTAGCGGGGGGACTTCCCAAGATACGCAGTATTTT
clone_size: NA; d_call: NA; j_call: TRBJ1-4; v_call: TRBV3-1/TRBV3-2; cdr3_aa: CASSQVSGRRVGKLFF; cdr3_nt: TGTGCCAGCAGCCAAGTGAGTGGCAGGAGGGTGGGAAAACTGTTTTTT
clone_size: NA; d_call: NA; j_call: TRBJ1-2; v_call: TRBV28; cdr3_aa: CASSLSFEGRYGYTF; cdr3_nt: TGTGCCAGCAGTTTATCCTTCGAGGGGAGGTATGGCTACACCTTC
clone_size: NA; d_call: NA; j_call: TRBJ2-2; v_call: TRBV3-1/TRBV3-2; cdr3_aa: CASSQAASLKNTGELFF; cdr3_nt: TGTGCCAGCAGCCAAGCGGCTAGCCTTAAGAACACCGGGGAGCTGTTTTTT
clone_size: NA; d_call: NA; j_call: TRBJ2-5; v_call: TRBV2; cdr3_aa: CASRGMEAQYF; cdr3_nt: TGTGCCAGCAGGGGGATGGAGGCCCAGTACTTC
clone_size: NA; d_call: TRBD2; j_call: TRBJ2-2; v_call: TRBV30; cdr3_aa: CAWRGLAGGTGELFF; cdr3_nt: TGTGCCTGGAGGGGACTAGCGGGGGGAACCGGGGAGCTGTTTTTT
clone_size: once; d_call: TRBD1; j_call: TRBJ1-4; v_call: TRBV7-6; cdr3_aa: CASSLGPGQLNEKLFF; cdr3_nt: TGTGCCAGCAGCTTGGGACCGGGACAGCTTAATGAAAAACTGTTTTTT
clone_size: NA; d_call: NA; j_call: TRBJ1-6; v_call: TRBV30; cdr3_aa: CAWTPGGDAYNSPLHF; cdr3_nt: TGTGCCTGGACTCCGGGGGGGGATGCCTATAATTCACCCCTCCACTTT
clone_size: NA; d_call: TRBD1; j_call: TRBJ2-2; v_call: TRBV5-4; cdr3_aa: CASSPGGAGTGELFF; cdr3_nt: TGTGCCAGCAGCCCAGGGGGCGCGGGCACCGGGGAGCTGTTTTTT
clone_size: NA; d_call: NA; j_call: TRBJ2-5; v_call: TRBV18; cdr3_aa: CASSPAGEETQYF; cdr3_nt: TGTGCCAGCTCACCGGCCGGGGAAGAGACCCAGTACTTC
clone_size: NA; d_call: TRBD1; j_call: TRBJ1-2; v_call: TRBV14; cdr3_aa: CASSQEDRGLGYTF; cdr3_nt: TGTGCCAGCAGCCAAGAAGACAGGGGGCTCGGCTACACCTTC
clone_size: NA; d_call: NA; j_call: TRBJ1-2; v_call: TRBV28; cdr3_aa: CASSPPLAADFYGYTF; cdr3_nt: TGTGCCAGCAGTCCCCCGTTAGCGGCAGACTTTTATGGCTACACCTTC
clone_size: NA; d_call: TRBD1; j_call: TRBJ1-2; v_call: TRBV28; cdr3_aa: CASTLWTGGNYGYTF; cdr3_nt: TGTGCCAGCACCCTTTGGACAGGGGGCAACTATGGCTACACCTTC
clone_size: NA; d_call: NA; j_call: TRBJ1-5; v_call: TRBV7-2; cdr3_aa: CASRQAPGYSNQPQHF; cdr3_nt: TGTGCCAGCAGGCAAGCCCCGGGGTATAGCAATCAGCCCCAGCATTTT